This entry is about one TCR beta chain. This sample is part of a study of T cell responses to AZD1222 COVID-19 vaccine. Libraries were prepared by immunoSEQ multiplex PCR; TCRdb keeps only in-frame clonotypes and omits some of them. The data hold approximately 110,000 clones, with 85% to 90% observed a single time. V was clipped by 6 bases and J by 2 bases; unmatched bases: 3. The CDR3 sequence is 13 residues long. The V gene's germline CDR1 is MDHEN and CDR2 SYDVKM. The chain joins TRBV28 to TRBJ1-1, with 7 bases aligning to TRBD1. The material was peripheral blood, obtained on day 0 of AZD1222 vaccination. This TCR came from an adult in good health. The CDR3 spells CASRYRGNTEAFF. CDR3 DNA sequence: TGTGCCAGCAGATACAGGGGAAACACTGAAGCTTTCTTT. Combining the CDR3 with reference TRBV28 and TRBJ1-1 gives the whole variable domain DVKVTQSSRYLVKRTGEKVFLECVQDMDHENMFWYRQDPGLGLRLIYFSYDVKMKEKGDIPEGYSVSREKKERFSLILESASTNQTSMYLCASRYRGNTEAFFGQGTRLTVV.